This T cell receptor (beta chain) was observed in a study of cytomegalovirus exposure and HLA in healthy donors. This CDR3 region has 15 residues. Germline trimming cut 5 bases from V and 1 base from J; bases unmatched to any gene: 5. Germline V gene lookup returns CDR1 SGHTA and CDR2 FQGNSA. This PCR relied on a set of 60 Vbeta primers and 13 Jbeta primers. Generated by immunoSEQ multiplex PCR, the TCRdb table keeps only in-frame clones and is missing some. The table has 54,000 or so clones, 70% seen once; the top ten hold roughly a fifth. This sequence originates from a woman aged 60-70 years in good health and CMV-seropositive. Sequencing was done on a sample of PBMCs. This sequence joins TRBV7-2 and TRBJ2-1; 7 bases line up with TRBD1. CDR3 in amino acids: CASSKTGISYNEQFF. The CDR3 bases are TGTGCCAGCAGCAAGACAGGGATATCCTACAATGAGCAGTTCTTC.